The 26 T cell receptor beta chains below all came from one sample that was sequenced in a study of blood T cells in healthy people across ages. Primers used in a second PCR of about 7 to 12 cycles were a sample-barcoded 5' primer and a J-beta primer mix. TCRdb reanalysed the 5' RACE reads using MiXCR and keeps one entry per CDR3 protein. The sample has about 800,000 distinct CDR3 sequences, 20% to 25% seen once. These data were also reused for a study on T cells of mothers and their children.

The sample taken for sequencing was blood. The receptors derive from a boy aged 10-17 years in good health.

The chain recombines TRBV5-5 with TRBJ2-7; D not resolved. CDR1 and CDR2 (germline): SGHKS, YYEKEE (reference sequence). The CDR3 length is 14 residues. Trimming pared 0 bases from V and 2 bases from J, leaving 9 bases between. CDR3: CASSLAGRTYEQYF. CDR3 nucleotides: TGTGCCAGCAGCTTGGCCGGGCGGACCTACGAGCAGTACTTC.

This clonotype was observed a handful of times. The rearrangement uses TRBV9 and TRBJ2-1, with 10 bases identical to TRBD1. Germline CDR1 SGDLS, CDR2 YYNGEE. The CDR3 contains 15 residues. V dropped 0 bases and J dropped 6; count of bases not matched to a gene: 3. The CDR3 DNA is TGTGCCAGCAGCGTAGAGGGGACAGGGGCCAATGAGCAGTTCTTC. It codes for CASSVEGTGANEQFF.

V and J are TRBV4-2 and TRBJ2-7; D may match TRBD1 or TRBD2 (5 bases each). From germline, CDR1 is LGHNA and CDR2 YNFKEQ. The CDR3 has 12 amino acids. The germline V and J ends were trimmed by 5 bases and 5 bases, with 10 bases remaining between them. The CDR3 nucleotides are TGTGCCAGCAGCACCCTGGGGGACGAGCAGTACTTC. It is translated as CASSTLGDEQYF.

This clonotype was detected only a few times. The J gene is TRBJ2-5, the V gene TRBV7-9; D is undetermined. The end of the DNA fits TRBJ2-7 better, so the J call may be wrong. The CDR3 spans 13 residues. Per germline, CDR1 SEHNR and CDR2 FQNEAQ (reference sequence). CDR3 nucleotide sequence: TGTGCCAGCAGCTTACAGGAGCACTACGAGCAGTACTTC. It translates to CASSLQEHYEQYF.

The table lists this clonotype with a few counts. This chain joins TRBV4-3 and TRBJ1-4, with no clear D. Trimming pared 0 bases from V and 3 bases from J, leaving 8 bases between. The CDR3 is 15 residues long. Germline CDR1 is LGHNA and CDR2 is YSLEER. This CDR3 is CASSQDRGSNEKLFF. As DNA, the CDR3 is TGCGCCAGCAGCCAAGATCGGGGTTCTAATGAAAAACTGTTTTTT.

This chain connects TRBV5-1 to TRBJ2-3; D unclear. CDR1 is SGHRS, CDR2 YFSETQ, per germline. The CDR3 runs 18 residues. V lost 2 bases, J lost 1 base, and 20 bases lay in between. CDR3 loop: CASSLFRASMQGTDTQYF. DNA of the CDR3: TGCGCCAGCAGCTTATTTCGGGCGAGTATGCAAGGCACAGATACGCAGTATTTT.

This clonotype was recorded a few times. The chain is built from TRBV20-1 and TRBJ1-6; a possible D gene is TRBD1 (6 bases). Germline V gene data show CDR1 as DFQATT and CDR2 as SNEGSKA (reference sequence). V lost 3 bases, J lost 12 bases, and 24 bases lay in between. This CDR3 comprises 16 residues. The CDR3 sequence: CSARHFLDSLRGPLHF. The CDR3 DNA follows: TGCAGTGCTAGGCACTTCCTGGACAGCCTCAGGGGACCCCTCCACTTT.

This clonotype has more than one count but fewer than ten. The genes are TRBV20-1 and TRBJ2-5, with TRBD2 identical over 9 bases. The CDR3 has 15 residues. V was clipped by 5 bases and J by 1 base; unmatched bases: 8. The V gene's germline CDR1 is DFQATT and CDR2 SNEGSKA (reference sequence). The CDR3 spells CSALSGRRGQETQYF. In nucleotides, the CDR3 is TGCAGTGCTCTTAGCGGGAGACGGGGCCAAGAGACCCAGTACTTC.

This rearrangement joins TRBV12-3 or TRBV12-4 to TRBJ1-1; D ambiguous. Trimming stripped 2 bases from V and 0 bases from J, with 10 bases between. The CDR3 totals 15 residues. The CDR3 coding sequence is TGTGCCAGCAGTTTAATATCAGTTATGAACACTGAAGCTTTCTTT. This translates into CASSLISVMNTEAFF.

The chain is built from TRBV4-1 and TRBJ2-5; 7 bases agree with TRBD2. The junction had 6 bases not matched to a gene; V was cut back by 0 bases and J by 5 bases. From germline, CDR1 is MGHRA and CDR2 YSYEKL. This CDR3 is 15 amino acids long. As DNA, the CDR3 is TGCGCCAGCAGCCAAGAGCGGGAGTGGGGCGAGACCCAGTACTTC. Protein product: CASSQEREWGETQYF.

This clonotype was detected only a few times. The rearrangement links TRBV10-3 to TRBJ2-1; 8 bases fit TRBD2. The CDR3 totals 15 residues. CDR1 is ENHRY, CDR2 SYGVKD, per germline. With V trimmed by 3 bases and J by 8 bases, 9 bases remained unmatched. CDR3 protein: CAISEQRGFNDEQFF. CDR3 coding DNA: TGTGCCATCAGTGAACAGCGGGGGTTCAATGATGAGCAGTTCTTC.

The V gene is TRBV3-1, the J gene TRBJ2-5; TRBD2 matches 7 bases. The CDR3 length is 14 residues. The germline V gene has CDR1 LGHDT and CDR2 YNNKEL (reference sequence). J gave up 6 bases and V 4 bases, and 8 bases lay outside the gene matches. The CDR3 DNA follows: TGTGCCAGCAGCCTCCCTTCGGGGGGAAAGACCCAGTACTTC. Translation: CASSLPSGGKTQYF.

The genes are TRBV5-1 and TRBJ2-7, with TRBD1 as a possible D gene (6 bases). Germline V gene sequence: CDR1 SGHRS, CDR2 YFSETQ. There are 16 residues in the CDR3. V was cut by 4 bases and J by 2 bases, with 19 bases left in between. DNA for the CDR3: TGCGCCAGCAGCCCTAGGGACCCGGGACAAGCCTACGAGCAGTACTTC. Its protein product is CASSPRDPGQAYEQYF.

The chain joins TRBV12-3 or TRBV12-4 to TRBJ1-5, with D uncertain. Trimming stripped 5 bases from V and 3 bases from J, with 8 bases between. The CDR3 is 13 amino acids. CDR3 coding DNA: TGTGCCAGCAGTGCCCCCCTCAATCAGCCCCAGCATTTT. Protein: CASSAPLNQPQHF.

This clonotype was seen at least ten times. The rearrangement uses TRBV5-6 and TRBJ2-6; 8 nucleotides agree with TRBD1. From germline, CDR1 is SGHDT and CDR2 YYEEEE. There are 17 residues in the CDR3. J was trimmed by 0 bases and V by 4 bases; bases with no gene match: 6. CDR3 residues: CASSEQGAFSGANVLTF. The CDR3 region has the DNA TGTGCCAGCAGCGAGCAGGGGGCATTCTCTGGGGCCAACGTCCTGACTTTC. Using reference TRBV5-6 and TRBJ2-6 for the parts outside the CDR3, the full variable domain is DAGVTQSPTHLIKTRGQQVTLRCSPKSGHDTVSWYQQALGQGPQFIFQYYEEEERQRGNFPDRFSGHQFPNYSSELNVNALLLGDSALYLCASSEQGAFSGANVLTFGAGSRLTVL.

The CDR3 sequence is CASSHKRSRQAGSGANVLTF. The CDR3 DNA sequence: TGTGCCAGCAGCCACAAAAGGTCCCGACAGGCGGGCTCTGGGGCCAACGTCCTGACTTTC. The chain is built from TRBV3-1 and TRBJ2-6; D perhaps matches TRBD1 (6 bases). This CDR3 region has 20 residues. Deletions cut 3 bases from V and 0 bases from J, with 21 bases between. Germline values: CDR1 LGHDT, CDR2 YNNKEL (reference sequence). The whole variable domain, filled in from reference TRBV3-1 and TRBJ2-6, reads DTAVSQTPKYLVTQMGNDKSIKCEQNLGHDTMYWYKQDSKKFLKIMFSYNNKELIINETVPNRFSPKSPDKAHLNLHINSLELGDSAVYFCASSHKRSRQAGSGANVLTFGAGSRLTVL.

This chain connects TRBV7-3 to TRBJ2-5; D is possibly TRBD2 (6 bases). TRBJ2-1 matches the DNA end more closely, so the J call is doubtful. Germline lookup yields CDR1 SGHTA and CDR2 FQGTGA. The CDR3 is made up of 14 amino acids. The CDR3 sequence is CASSFGGTGNEQFF. For the CDR3, the DNA is TGTGCCAGCAGCTTTGGCGGGACGGGCAATGAGCAGTTCTTC.

A few counts support this clonotype. The V call is TRBV4-1, the J call TRBJ2-1, with 9 positions matching TRBD1. There are 16 residues in the CDR3. Germline V lookup: CDR1 MGHRA, CDR2 YSYEKL. With V trimmed by 1 base and J by 6 bases, 7 bases remained unmatched. The CDR3 region is CASSQVDRGRGNEQFF. CDR3 DNA sequence: TGCGCCAGCAGCCAAGTGGACAGGGGACGCGGCAATGAGCAGTTCTTC.

There are a few counts of this clonotype. The chain joins TRBV12-3 or TRBV12-4 to TRBJ2-5; 14 bases match TRBD2. The CDR3 runs to 15 residues. V lost 6 bases, J lost 7 bases, and 7 bases stayed unmatched. CDR3 residues: CASRAGTSGGATQYF. CDR3 DNA sequence: TGTGCCAGCAGAGCCGGGACTAGCGGGGGAGCGACCCAGTACTTC.

This clonotype was seen ten or more times. The chain has TRBV6-5 and TRBJ1-6; no firm D call. With 2 bases removed from V and 5 bases from J, the gap between germline ends came to 10 bases. Germline V gene data show CDR1 as MNHEY and CDR2 as SVGAGI. The CDR3 loop spans 15 amino acids. The CDR3 protein is CASSYRGGDNSPLHF. The CDR3 DNA is TGTGCCAGCAGTTACCGTGGCGGGGATAATTCACCCCTCCACTTT.

This clonotype was observed a handful of times. The genes are TRBV20-1 and TRBJ1-1, with a tentative D call TRBD1 (5 bases). The V end was cut by 0 bases, the J end by 0 bases, with 8 bases between. This CDR3 is 14 amino acids long. Germline values: CDR1 DFQATT, CDR2 SNEGSKA (reference sequence). CDR3 protein: CSAREEGLNTEAFF. The CDR3 region has the DNA TGCAGTGCTAGAGAGGAGGGGCTGAACACTGAAGCTTTCTTT.

The rearrangement links TRBV29-1 to TRBJ2-7; 11 bases are shared with TRBD2. TRBJ2-1 explains the end of the DNA better; the J call may be wrong. Per the germline V gene, CDR1 is SQVTM and CDR2 is ANQGSEA. The CDR3 is 14 amino acids. The CDR3 loop reads CSVGLAELYNEQFF. The CDR3 DNA sequence: TGCAGCGTGGGACTAGCGGAGTTGTACAATGAGCAGTTCTTC.

This clonotype was recorded a few times. The genes are TRBV5-6 and TRBJ2-1; either TRBD1 or TRBD2 may supply D (5 bases each). This CDR3 is built from 15 residues. V shed 1 base and J shed 5 bases, with 13 bases lying between them. Germline CDR1 reads SGHDT; CDR2 reads YYEEEE. Written as DNA, the CDR3 is TGTGCCAGCAGCTTGTTGAGAGGGGCTAACAATGAGCAGTTCTTC. Its translation is CASSLLRGANNEQFF. The full variable domain, completed using reference TRBV5-6 and TRBJ2-1, is DAGVTQSPTHLIKTRGQQVTLRCSPKSGHDTVSWYQQALGQGPQFIFQYYEEEERQRGNFPDRFSGHQFPNYSSELNVNALLLGDSALYLCASSLLRGANNEQFFGPGTRLTVL.

The chain carries TRBV6-2 or TRBV6-3 and TRBJ2-1; D may be TRBD1 or TRBD2 (5 bases each). Germline loops: CDR1 MNHEY, CDR2 SVGEGT. There are 12 residues in the CDR3. Trimming pared 5 bases from V and 8 bases from J, leaving 10 bases between. CDR3 sequence: CASSPRGYEQFF. For the CDR3, the DNA is TGTGCCAGCAGTCCACGGGGCTATGAGCAGTTCTTC.

The gene calls are TRBV7-6 and TRBJ1-6; D unresolved. Looked up from germline, CDR1 is SGHVS and CDR2 is FNYEAQ. Trimming took off 5 bases at V and 0 bases at J, with 11 bases between the two ends. This CDR3 comprises 16 residues. The CDR3 here is CASSPQAGSYNSPLHF. CDR3 nucleotide sequence: TGTGCCAGCAGCCCTCAAGCTGGCTCCTATAATTCACCCCTCCACTTT.

The chain employs TRBV9 and TRBJ2-5, with D possibly being TRBD1 (6 bases). The germline V gene has CDR1 SGDLS and CDR2 YYNGEE. V was pared by 2 bases and J by 5 bases, with 13 bases between. The CDR3 totals 14 residues. The CDR3 is CASSVGQSEETQYF. Written as DNA, the CDR3 is TGTGCCAGCAGCGTCGGACAGAGTGAGGAGACCCAGTACTTC.